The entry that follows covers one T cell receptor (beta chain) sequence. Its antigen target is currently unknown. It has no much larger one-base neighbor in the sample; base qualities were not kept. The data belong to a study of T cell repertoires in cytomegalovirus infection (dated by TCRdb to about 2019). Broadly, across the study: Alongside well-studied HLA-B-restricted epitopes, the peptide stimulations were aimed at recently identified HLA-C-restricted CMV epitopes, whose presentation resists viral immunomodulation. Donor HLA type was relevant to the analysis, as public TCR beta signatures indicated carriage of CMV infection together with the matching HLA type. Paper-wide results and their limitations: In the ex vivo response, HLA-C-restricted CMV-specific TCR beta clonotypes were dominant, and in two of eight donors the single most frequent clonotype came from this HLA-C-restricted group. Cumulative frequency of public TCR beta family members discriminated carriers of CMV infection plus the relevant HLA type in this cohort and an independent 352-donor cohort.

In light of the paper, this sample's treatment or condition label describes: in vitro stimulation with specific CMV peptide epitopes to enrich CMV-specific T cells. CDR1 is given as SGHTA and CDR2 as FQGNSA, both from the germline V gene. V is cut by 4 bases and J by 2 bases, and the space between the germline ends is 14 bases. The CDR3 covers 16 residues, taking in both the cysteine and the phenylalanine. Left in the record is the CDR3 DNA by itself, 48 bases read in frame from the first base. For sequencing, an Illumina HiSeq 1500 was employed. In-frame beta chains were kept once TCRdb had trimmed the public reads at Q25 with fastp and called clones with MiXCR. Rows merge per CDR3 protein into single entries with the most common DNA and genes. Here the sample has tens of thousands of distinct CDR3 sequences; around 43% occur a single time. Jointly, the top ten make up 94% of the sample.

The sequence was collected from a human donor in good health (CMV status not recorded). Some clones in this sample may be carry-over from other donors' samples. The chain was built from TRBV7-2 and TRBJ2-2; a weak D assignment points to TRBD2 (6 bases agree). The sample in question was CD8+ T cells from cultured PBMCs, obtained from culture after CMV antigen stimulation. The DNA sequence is TGTGCCAGCAGCTCGCACTGGGCGGGAAACACCGGGGAGCTGTTTTTT. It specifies CASSSHWAGNTGELFF.